This T cell receptor beta chain originates from a study of T cells in Graves' hyperthyroidism and ophthalmopathy. The V end was cut by 5 bases, the J end by 5 bases, with 13 bases between. The germline V gene has CDR1 MNHNS and CDR2 SASEGT. This CDR3 is built from 13 residues. It was RNA transcripts that yielded the amplified TCR beta CDR3 regions. A set of HTBI primers served as the primers for a first-round RT-PCR of the TCR CDR3. Using its own MiXCR run on the multiplex PCR reads, TCRdb lists one record per CDR3 protein. The table shows under 700,000 distinct CDR3 sequences, with approximately 15% occurring only once. Investigators excluded patients with uncontrolled infection, other autoimmune disease, pregnancy or lactation. The authors obtained PBMCs from roughly 10 ml of fresh peripheral blood.

The source of this sequence is a woman under 30 with Graves' hyperthyroidism. The source material was blood. The J gene is TRBJ2-7, the V gene TRBV6-1; D not resolved. The CDR3 sequence is CASSPGTANEQYF. CDR3 nucleotides: TGTGCCAGCAGTCCAGGTACAGCGAACGAGCAGTACTTC.